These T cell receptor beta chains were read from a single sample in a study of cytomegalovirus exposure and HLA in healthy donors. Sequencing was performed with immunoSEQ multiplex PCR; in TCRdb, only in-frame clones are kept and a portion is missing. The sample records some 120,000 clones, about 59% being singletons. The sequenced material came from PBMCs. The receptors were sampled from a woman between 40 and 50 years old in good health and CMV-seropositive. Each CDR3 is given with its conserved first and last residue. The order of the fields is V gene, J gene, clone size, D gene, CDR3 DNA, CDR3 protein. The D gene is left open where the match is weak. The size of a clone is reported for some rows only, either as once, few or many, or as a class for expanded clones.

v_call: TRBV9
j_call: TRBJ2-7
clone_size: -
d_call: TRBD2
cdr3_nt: TGTGCCAGCAGCGGCGGGGGCTCCTACGAGCAGTACTTC
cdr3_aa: CASSGGGSYEQYF

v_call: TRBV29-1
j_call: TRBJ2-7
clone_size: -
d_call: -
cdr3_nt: TGCAGCGTTTCGAGGGGGTTAAACTACGAGCAGTACTTC
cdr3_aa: CSVSRGLNYEQYF

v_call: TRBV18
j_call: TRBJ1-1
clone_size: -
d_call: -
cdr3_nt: TGTGCCAGCTCACGAGCGGGACTGAACACTGAAGCTTTCTTT
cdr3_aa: CASSRAGLNTEAFF

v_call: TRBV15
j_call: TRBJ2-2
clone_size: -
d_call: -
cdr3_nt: TGTGCCACCAGCAGGGGGGCCGGAGGCAACACCGGGGAGCTGTTTTTT
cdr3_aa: CATSRGAGGNTGELFF

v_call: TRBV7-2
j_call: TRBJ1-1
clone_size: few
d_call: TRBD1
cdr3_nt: TGTGCCAGCAGCTACACAGGGGTTACTGAAGCTTTCTTT
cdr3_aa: CASSYTGVTEAFF

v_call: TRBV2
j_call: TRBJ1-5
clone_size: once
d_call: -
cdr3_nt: TGTGCCAGCAGTGGACAGACGAATAGCAATCAGCCCCAGCATTTT
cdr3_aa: CASSGQTNSNQPQHF

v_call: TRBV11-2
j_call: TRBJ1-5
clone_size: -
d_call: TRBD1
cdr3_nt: TGTGCCAGCAGCACCGGGACAGGGGGTAGGTTTGGTCAGCCCCAGCATTTT
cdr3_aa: CASSTGTGGRFGQPQHF

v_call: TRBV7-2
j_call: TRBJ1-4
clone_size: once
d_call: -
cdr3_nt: TGTGCCAGCAGCCCGGACAGAAGTGAAAAACTGTTTTTT
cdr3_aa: CASSPDRSEKLFF

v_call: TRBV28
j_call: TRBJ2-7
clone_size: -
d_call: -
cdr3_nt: TGTGCCAGCACCGGGTTCAGGGGCCGCGAGCAGTACTTC
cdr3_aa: CASTGFRGREQYF

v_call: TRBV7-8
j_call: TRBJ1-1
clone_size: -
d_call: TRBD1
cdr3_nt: TGTGCCAGCAGCTTAGTTCTTTGGGGGCAGGGGGTCACTGAAGCTTTCTTT
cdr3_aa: CASSLVLWGQGVTEAFF

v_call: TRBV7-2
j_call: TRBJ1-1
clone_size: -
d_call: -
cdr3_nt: TGTGCCAGCAGCTTAAACCCCAGAGGGTCTGAAGCTTTCTTT
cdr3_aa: CASSLNPRGSEAFF

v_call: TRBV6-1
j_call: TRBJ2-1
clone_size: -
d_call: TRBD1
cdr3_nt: TGTGCCAGCAGTGAAGGACAGGGGCCGGGGGAGCAGTTCTTC
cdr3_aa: CASSEGQGPGEQFF

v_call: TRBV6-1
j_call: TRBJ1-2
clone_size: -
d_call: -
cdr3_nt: TGTGCCAGCACCAAGACAGAGTCCTATGGCTACACCTTC
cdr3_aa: CASTKTESYGYTF